The rows below give T cell receptor beta chains drawn from one sample of a study of blood T cell repertoires in COVID-19. Profiling relied on immunoSEQ multiplex PCR, and the TCRdb table lists in-frame clones only, not all of them. Among a few hundred thousand clones listed, 83% were seen once. Input material: PBMCs or T cells enriched from blood (not recorded which). The origin of the receptors is a woman in her fifties or sixties who had recovered from COVID-19. Both conserved end residues are part of each CDR3. Fields, in order: CDR3 protein, CDR3 DNA, CDR3 length, V gene, J gene, D gene, clone size. The D gene is left open where the match is weak. Size tells how often a clone was seen (once, few, many) or the class of an expanded clone, and some rows leave it out.

CDR3aa: CASRSRGGISLDGYTF
CDR3nt: TGTGCCAGCAGGTCGAGGGGGGGGATTTCACTGGATGGCTACACCTTC
len: 16
v_gene: TRBV27
j_gene: TRBJ1-2
d_gene: NA
abundance: NA

CDR3aa: CASSHEGGLAGGGPTDTQYF
CDR3nt: TGTGCCAGCAGCCATGAGGGGGGACTAGCGGGAGGGGGCCCCACAGATACGCAGTATTTT
len: 20
v_gene: TRBV4-2
j_gene: TRBJ2-3
d_gene: TRBD2
abundance: NA

CDR3aa: CASTSGTSGRRKETQYF
CDR3nt: TGTGCCAGCACTTCCGGGACTAGCGGGAGAAGGAAAGAGACCCAGTACTTC
len: 17
v_gene: TRBV18
j_gene: TRBJ2-5
d_gene: TRBD2
abundance: NA

CDR3aa: CASSFNGGVDQPQHF
CDR3nt: TGTGCCAGCAGTTTCAACGGGGGGGTCGATCAGCCCCAGCATTTT
len: 15
v_gene: TRBV6-5
j_gene: TRBJ1-5
d_gene: NA
abundance: NA

CDR3aa: CASSQEGQTRNQPQHF
CDR3nt: TGCGCCAGCAGCCAAGAGGGACAGACTAGGAATCAGCCCCAGCATTTT
len: 16
v_gene: TRBV4-1
j_gene: TRBJ1-5
d_gene: TRBD1
abundance: NA

CDR3aa: CASSGTGVNQPQHF
CDR3nt: TGTGCCAGCAGCGGGACAGGGGTCAATCAGCCCCAGCATTTT
len: 14
v_gene: TRBV5-8
j_gene: TRBJ1-5
d_gene: TRBD1
abundance: many

CDR3aa: CASSGGRVDGYTF
CDR3nt: TGTGCCAGTAGCGGGGGGCGGGTCGATGGCTACACCTTC
len: 13
v_gene: TRBV19
j_gene: TRBJ1-2
d_gene: NA
abundance: NA

CDR3aa: CASTLQGGNNEQFF
CDR3nt: TGTGCCAGCACCTTACAGGGGGGAAACAATGAGCAGTTCTTC
len: 14
v_gene: TRBV7-9
j_gene: TRBJ2-1
d_gene: TRBD1
abundance: NA

CDR3aa: CSVVKREGYGYTF
CDR3nt: TGCAGCGTTGTTAAGCGGGAGGGCTATGGCTACACCTTC
len: 13
v_gene: TRBV29-1
j_gene: TRBJ1-2
d_gene: NA
abundance: NA

CDR3aa: CASGRDRARGTEAFF
CDR3nt: TGTGCCAGCGGACGGGACAGGGCTAGGGGCACTGAAGCTTTCTTT
len: 15
v_gene: TRBV11-3
j_gene: TRBJ1-1
d_gene: TRBD1
abundance: NA

CDR3aa: CASSHFARETQYF
CDR3nt: TGTGCCAGCAGCCACTTTGCCCGGGAGACCCAGTACTTC
len: 13
v_gene: TRBV3-1/TRBV3-2
j_gene: TRBJ2-5
d_gene: NA
abundance: NA

CDR3aa: CASSRTGTDDQETQYF
CDR3nt: TGTGCCAGCAGCCGAACCGGGACAGACGACCAAGAGACCCAGTACTTC
len: 16
v_gene: TRBV3-1/TRBV3-2
j_gene: TRBJ2-5
d_gene: TRBD1
abundance: NA

CDR3aa: CAISTGSTDTQYF
CDR3nt: TGTGCCATTTCGACAGGGAGCACAGATACGCAGTATTTT
len: 13
v_gene: TRBV12-3/TRBV12-4
j_gene: TRBJ2-3
d_gene: TRBD1
abundance: NA

CDR3aa: CAISEFGSGTEAFF
CDR3nt: TGTGCCATCAGTGAATTCGGGTCGGGCACTGAAGCTTTCTTT
len: 14
v_gene: TRBV10-3
j_gene: TRBJ1-1
d_gene: NA
abundance: NA

CDR3aa: CASRKGTATNYGYTF
CDR3nt: TGTGCCAGCAGAAAGGGGACAGCCACTAACTATGGCTACACCTTC
len: 15
v_gene: TRBV27
j_gene: TRBJ1-2
d_gene: TRBD1
abundance: NA